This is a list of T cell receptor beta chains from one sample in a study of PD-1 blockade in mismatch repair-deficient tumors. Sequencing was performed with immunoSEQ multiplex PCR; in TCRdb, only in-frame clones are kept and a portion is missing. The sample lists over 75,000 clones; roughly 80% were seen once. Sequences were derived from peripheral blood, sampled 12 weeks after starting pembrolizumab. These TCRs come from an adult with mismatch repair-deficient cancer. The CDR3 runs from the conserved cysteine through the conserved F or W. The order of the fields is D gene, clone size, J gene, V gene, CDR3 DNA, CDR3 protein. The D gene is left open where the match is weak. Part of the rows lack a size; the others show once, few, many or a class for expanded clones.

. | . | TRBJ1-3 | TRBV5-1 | TGCGCCAGCAGTGGCAGCTCGACCTCTGGAAACACCATATATTTT | CASSGSSTSGNTIYF
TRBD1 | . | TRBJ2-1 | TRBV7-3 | TGTGCCAGCAGCCCCACAGGGGACGCTGAGCAGTTCTTC | CASSPTGDAEQFF
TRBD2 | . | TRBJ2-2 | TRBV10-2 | TGCGCCAGCAAACTAGCGGGCACCATAAACACCGGGGAGCTGTTTTTT | CASKLAGTINTGELFF
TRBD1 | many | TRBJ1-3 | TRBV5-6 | TGTGCCAGCAGCTGGACAGGGTCCTCTGGAAACACCATATATTTT | CASSWTGSSGNTIYF
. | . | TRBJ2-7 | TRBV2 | TGTGCCAGCCTGGGACAAAACTACGAGCAGTACTTC | CASLGQNYEQYF
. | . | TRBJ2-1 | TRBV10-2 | TGCGCCAGCAAGGGCGGACTCTCCTACAATGAGCAGTTCTTC | CASKGGLSYNEQFF
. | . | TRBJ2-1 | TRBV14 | TGTGCCAGCAGCCAAGGTCCATCTTACTACAATGAGCAGTTCTTC | CASSQGPSYYNEQFF
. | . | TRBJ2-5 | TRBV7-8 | TGTGCCAGCAGCTTGGCCGAGGCCAAGACCCAGTACTTC | CASSLAEAKTQYF
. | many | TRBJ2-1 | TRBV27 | TGTGCCAGCAGTCTAGGGGGCAATGAGCAGTTCTTC | CASSLGGNEQFF
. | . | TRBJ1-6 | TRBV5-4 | TGTGCCAGCTCCCTGGCCTCGCTTGGGAATTCACCCCTCCACTTT | CASSLASLGNSPLHF
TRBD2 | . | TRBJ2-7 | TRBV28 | TGTGCCAGCAGTTCAACCGCAGGAGCGGGAATTCGGCAGTACTTC | CASSSTAGAGIRQYF
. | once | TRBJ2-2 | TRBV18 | TGTGCCAGCTCATGGGACGTGAACACCGGGGAGCTGTTTTTT | CASSWDVNTGELFF
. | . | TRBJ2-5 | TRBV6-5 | TGTGCCAGCAGTTATGGAGATAATCGGGAGACCCAGTACTTC | CASSYGDNRETQYF
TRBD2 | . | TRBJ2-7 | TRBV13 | TGTGCCAGCAGCGGACTAGCGGGATCCTACGAGCAGTACTTC | CASSGLAGSYEQYF
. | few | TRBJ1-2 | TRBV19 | TGTGCCAGTAGTACTAATAACAGGGTCGGCTACACCTTC | CASSTNNRVGYTF
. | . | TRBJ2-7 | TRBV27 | TGTGCCAGCAGTTTCCTAGCTAGTCCCTACGAGCAGTACTTC | CASSFLASPYEQYF
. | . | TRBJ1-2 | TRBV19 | TGTGCCAGTAGTATAGCGGCGGAGAACTATGGCTACACCTTC | CASSIAAENYGYTF
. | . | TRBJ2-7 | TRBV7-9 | TGTGCCAGCAGCTCACAGGTTGATGGCGAGCAGTACTTC | CASSSQVDGEQYF
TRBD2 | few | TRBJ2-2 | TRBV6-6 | TGTGCCAGCAGAAGAGCGGGAGTGGAGACCGGGGAGCTGTTTTTT | CASRRAGVETGELFF
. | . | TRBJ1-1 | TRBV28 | TGTGCCGTTTCGAGGCCTAACACTGAAGCTTTCTTT | CAVSRPNTEAFF
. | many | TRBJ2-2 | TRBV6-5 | TGTGCCAGCAGTCCGTCTCAGGGCGCCGGGGAGCTGTTTTTT | CASSPSQGAGELFF
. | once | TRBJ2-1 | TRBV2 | TGTGCCATCCATGACTACCTCTCCTACAATGAGCAGTTCTTC | CAIHDYLSYNEQFF
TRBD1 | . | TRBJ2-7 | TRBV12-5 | TGTGCTAGTGGTTTCTCTTTCGGGGACAGGGGGAGCTCCTACGAGCAGTACTTC | CASGFSFGDRGSSYEQYF
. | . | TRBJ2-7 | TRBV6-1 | TGTGCCAGCAGTGTTCCAAATTACGAGCAGTACTTC | CASSVPNYEQYF
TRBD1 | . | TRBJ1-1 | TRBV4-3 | TGCGCCAGCAGCCAAGTTCCCGACAGGGGCACTGAAGCTTTCTTT | CASSQVPDRGTEAFF
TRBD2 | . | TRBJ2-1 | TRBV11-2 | TGTGCCAGCAGCAATGTCGTACAGTTAGCGGGGCTCAATGAGCAGTTCTTC | CASSNVVQLAGLNEQFF
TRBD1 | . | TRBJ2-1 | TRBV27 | TGTGCCAGCAGTTTTCGGACAGGGGCTTACAATGAGCAGTTCTTC | CASSFRTGAYNEQFF
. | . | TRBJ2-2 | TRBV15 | TGTGCCACCAGCAGAGATCGCGGCAACACCGGGGAGCTGTTTTTT | CATSRDRGNTGELFF
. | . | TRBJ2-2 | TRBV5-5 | TGTGCCAGCAGTCCCGGGACAATGAACACCGGGGAGCTGTTTTTT | CASSPGTMNTGELFF
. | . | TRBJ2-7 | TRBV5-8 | TGTGCCAGCAGCTTGTCAGGGTACGAGCAGTACTTC | CASSLSGYEQYF
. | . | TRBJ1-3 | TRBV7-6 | TGTGCCAGCAGCAACCAAGGAAACACCATATATTTT | CASSNQGNTIYF
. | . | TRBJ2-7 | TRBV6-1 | TGTGCCAGCATGGTGGGGCGCGAGCAGTACTTC | CASMVGREQYF
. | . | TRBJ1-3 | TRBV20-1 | TGCAGTGCTAGGGGAGGAAACACCATATATTTT | CSARGGNTIYF
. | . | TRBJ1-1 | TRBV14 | TGTGCCAGCAGCCAAGGTCCCACTGAAGCTTTCTTT | CASSQGPTEAFF
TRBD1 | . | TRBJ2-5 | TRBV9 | TGTGCCAGCAGCGAGGGGAACGCCTTAGGACAGGGGGTTGAGACCCAGTACTTC | CASSEGNALGQGVETQYF
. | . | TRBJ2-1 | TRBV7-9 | TGTGCCAGCAGCCCGGTGCATGAGCAGTTCTTC | CASSPVHEQFF
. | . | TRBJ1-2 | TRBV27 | TGTGCCAGCAGCTCCGGGCCGCACTATGGCTACACCTTC | CASSSGPHYGYTF
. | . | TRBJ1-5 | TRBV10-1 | TGCGCCAGCAGTGGCGGGGGGGGTCAGCCCCAGCATTTT | CASSGGGGQPQHF
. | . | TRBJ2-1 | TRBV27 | TGTGCCAGCAGTCGACTAGGTGAGCAGTTCTTC | CASSRLGEQFF
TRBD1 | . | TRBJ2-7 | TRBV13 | TGTGCCAGCAGCATAAAAGAACAGGGGCCGGGCGAGCAGTACTTC | CASSIKEQGPGEQYF
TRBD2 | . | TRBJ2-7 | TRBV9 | TGTGCCAGCAGCGTAGAGGCGGGAGGGACCTACGAGCAGTACTTC | CASSVEAGGTYEQYF
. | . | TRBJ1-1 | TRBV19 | TGTGCCAGTAGTCTCAGAATTTCGGCTGAAGCTTTCTTT | CASSLRISAEAFF
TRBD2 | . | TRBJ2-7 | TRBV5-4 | TGTGCCAGCAGCTTGAGGGGCGGGAGCTCCTACGAGCAGTACTTC | CASSLRGGSSYEQYF
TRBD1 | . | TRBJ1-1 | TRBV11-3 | TGTGCCAGCAGCTTGACGGGACAGACGGCTTTCTTT | CASSLTGQTAFF
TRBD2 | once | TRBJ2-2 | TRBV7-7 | TGTGCTAGCAGCTTCGGACTAGAGGCCGGGGAGCTGTTTTTT | CASSFGLEAGELFF
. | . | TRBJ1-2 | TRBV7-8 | TGTGCCAGCAGCTTAGTAGGACCGCGAGAGAGTGGCTACACCTTC | CASSLVGPRESGYTF
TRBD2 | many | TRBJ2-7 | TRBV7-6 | TGTGCCAGCAGCCCCCGTATCTTGACTAGCGGGATTCTCTACGAGCAGTACTTC | CASSPRILTSGILYEQYF
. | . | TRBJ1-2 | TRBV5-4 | TGTGCCACCTCAAGGAACAGTAAGAACTATGGCTACACCTTC | CATSRNSKNYGYTF
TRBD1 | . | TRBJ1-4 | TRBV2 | TGTGCCAGCAGAAGGGGACAGGAACTTCACTTAGCTAATGAAAAACTGTTTTTT | CASRRGQELHLANEKLFF
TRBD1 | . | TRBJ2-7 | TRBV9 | TGTGCCAGCAGCGTAGGGACAGGGGCCCTACTGGACGAGCAGTACTTC | CASSVGTGALLDEQYF
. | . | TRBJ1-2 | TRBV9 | TGTGCCGCCCAGGCGGGCATTGGCTACACCTTC | CAAQAGIGYTF
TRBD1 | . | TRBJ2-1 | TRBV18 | TGTGCCAGCTCACCGAGGACAGGGAACAATGAGCAGTTCTTC | CASSPRTGNNEQFF
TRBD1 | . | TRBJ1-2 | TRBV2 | TGTGCCAGCAGGACCCGAGGACAGGCAAACTATGGCTACACCTTC | CASRTRGQANYGYTF
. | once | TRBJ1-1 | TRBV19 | TGTGCCAGTAGTATAGGTAGCAATACTGAAGCTTTCTTT | CASSIGSNTEAFF
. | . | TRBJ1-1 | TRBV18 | TGTGCCAGCTCACCAAACACGAACACTGAAGCTTTCTTT | CASSPNTNTEAFF
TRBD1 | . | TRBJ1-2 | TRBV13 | TGTGCCAGCAGCTCTCAGACAGGGAACTACTATGGCTACACCTTC | CASSSQTGNYYGYTF
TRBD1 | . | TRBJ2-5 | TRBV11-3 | TGTGCCAGCAGCCCGGGACAGCGTGACCAAGAGACCCAGTACTTC | CASSPGQRDQETQYF